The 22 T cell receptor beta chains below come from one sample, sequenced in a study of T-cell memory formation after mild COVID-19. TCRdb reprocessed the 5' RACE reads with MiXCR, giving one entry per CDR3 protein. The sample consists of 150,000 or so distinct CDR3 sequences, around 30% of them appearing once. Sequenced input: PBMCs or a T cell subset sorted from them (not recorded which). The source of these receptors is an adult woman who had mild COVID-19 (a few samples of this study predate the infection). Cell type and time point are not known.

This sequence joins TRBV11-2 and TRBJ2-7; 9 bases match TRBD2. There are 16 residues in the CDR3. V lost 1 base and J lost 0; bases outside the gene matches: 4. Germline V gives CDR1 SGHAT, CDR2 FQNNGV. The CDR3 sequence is CASSLVSGRSSYEQYF. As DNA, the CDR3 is TGTGCCAGCAGCTTAGTGAGCGGGAGGAGCTCCTACGAGCAGTACTTC.

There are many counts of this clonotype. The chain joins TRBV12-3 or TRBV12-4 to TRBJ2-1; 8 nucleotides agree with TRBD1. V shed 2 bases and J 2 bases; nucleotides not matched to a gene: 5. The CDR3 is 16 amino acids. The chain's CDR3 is CASSLFSGQAYNEQFF. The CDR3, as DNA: TGTGCCAGCAGTTTATTCTCGGGACAGGCCTACAATGAGCAGTTCTTC.

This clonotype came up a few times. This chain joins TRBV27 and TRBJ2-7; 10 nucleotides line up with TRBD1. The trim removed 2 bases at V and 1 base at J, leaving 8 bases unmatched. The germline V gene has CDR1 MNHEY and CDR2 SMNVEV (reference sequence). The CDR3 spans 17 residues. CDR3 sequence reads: CASSLRRQGALSYEQYF. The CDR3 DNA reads TGTGCCAGCAGTTTAAGGCGACAGGGGGCGTTGTCCTACGAGCAGTACTTC.

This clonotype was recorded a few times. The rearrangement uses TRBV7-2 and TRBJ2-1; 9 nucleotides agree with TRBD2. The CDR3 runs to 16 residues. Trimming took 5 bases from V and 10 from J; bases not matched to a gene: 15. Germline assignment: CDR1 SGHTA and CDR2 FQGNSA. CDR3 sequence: CASSLRTSANTIEQFF. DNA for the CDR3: TGTGCCAGCAGCCTACGGACTAGCGCGAATACAATCGAGCAGTTCTTC. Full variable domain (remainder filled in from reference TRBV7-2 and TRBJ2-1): GAGVSQSPSNKVTEKGKDVELRCDPISGHTALYWYRQSLGQGLEFLIYFQGNSAPDKSGLPSDRFSAERTGGSVSTLTIQRTQQEDSAVYLCASSLRTSANTIEQFFGPGTRLTVL.

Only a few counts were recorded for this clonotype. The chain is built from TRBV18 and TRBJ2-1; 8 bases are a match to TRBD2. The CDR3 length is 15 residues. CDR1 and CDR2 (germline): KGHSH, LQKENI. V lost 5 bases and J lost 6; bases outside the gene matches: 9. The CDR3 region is CASSGSGLVRNEQFF. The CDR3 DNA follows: TGTGCCAGCTCAGGCTCGGGACTAGTTCGCAATGAGCAGTTCTTC.

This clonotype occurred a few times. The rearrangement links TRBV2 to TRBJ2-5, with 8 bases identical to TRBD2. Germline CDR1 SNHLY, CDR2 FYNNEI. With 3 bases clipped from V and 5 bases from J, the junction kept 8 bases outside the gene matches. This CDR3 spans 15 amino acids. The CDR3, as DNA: TGTGCCAGCAGTGATGGAGCGGGGGAGTGGGAGACCCAGTACTTC. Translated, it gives CASSDGAGEWETQYF.

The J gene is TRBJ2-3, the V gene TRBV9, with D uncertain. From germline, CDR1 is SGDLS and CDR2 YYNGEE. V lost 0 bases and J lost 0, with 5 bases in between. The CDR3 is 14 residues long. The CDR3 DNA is TGTGCCAGCAGCGTAGGAAGAAGCACAGATACGCAGTATTTT. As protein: CASSVGRSTDTQYF.

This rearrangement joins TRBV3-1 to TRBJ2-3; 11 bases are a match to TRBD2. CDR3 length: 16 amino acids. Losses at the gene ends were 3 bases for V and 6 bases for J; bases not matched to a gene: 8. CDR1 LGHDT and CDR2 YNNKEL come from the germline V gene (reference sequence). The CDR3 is CASSQVSGGAVDTQYF. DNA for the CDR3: TGTGCCAGCAGCCAGGTTAGCGGGGGGGCCGTGGATACGCAGTATTTT.

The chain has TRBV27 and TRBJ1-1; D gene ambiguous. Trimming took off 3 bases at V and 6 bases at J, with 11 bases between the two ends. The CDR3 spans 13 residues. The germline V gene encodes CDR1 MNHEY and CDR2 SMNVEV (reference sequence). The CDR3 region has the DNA TGTGCCAGCAGTTTGAGATTCTCGGCTGAAGCTTTCTTT. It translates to CASSLRFSAEAFF.

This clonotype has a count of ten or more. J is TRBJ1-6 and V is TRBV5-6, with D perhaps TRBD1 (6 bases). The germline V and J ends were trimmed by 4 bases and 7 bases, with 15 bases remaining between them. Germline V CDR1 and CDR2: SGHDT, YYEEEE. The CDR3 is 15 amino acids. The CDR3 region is CASSPRGRSNSPLHF. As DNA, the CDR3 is TGTGCCAGCAGCCCCCGGGGGCGATCAAATTCACCCCTCCACTTT.

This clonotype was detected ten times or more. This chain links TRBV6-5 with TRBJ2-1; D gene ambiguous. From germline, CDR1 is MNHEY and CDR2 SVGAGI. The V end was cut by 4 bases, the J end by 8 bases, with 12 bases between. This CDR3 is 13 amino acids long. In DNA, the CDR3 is TGTGCCAGCAGTTCTACGGAGTGGCATGAGCAGTTCTTC. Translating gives CASSSTEWHEQFF.

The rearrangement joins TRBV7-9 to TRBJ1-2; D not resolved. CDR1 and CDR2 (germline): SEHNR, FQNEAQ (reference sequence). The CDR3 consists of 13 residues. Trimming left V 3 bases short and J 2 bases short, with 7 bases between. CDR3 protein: CASSFSRNYGYTF. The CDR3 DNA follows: TGTGCCAGCAGCTTTTCACGGAACTATGGCTACACCTTC. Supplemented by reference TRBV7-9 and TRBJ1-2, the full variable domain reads DTGVSQNPRHKITKRGQNVTFRCDPISEHNRLYWYRQTLGQGPEFLTYFQNEAQLEKSRLLSDRFSAERPKGSFSTLEIQRTEQGDSAMYLCASSFSRNYGYTFGSGTRLTVV.

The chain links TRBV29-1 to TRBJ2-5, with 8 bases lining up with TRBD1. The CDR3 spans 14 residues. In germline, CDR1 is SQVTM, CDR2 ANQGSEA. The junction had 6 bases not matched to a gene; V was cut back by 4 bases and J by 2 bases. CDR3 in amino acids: CSVAKGTGQETQYF. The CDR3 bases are TGCAGCGTTGCCAAGGGGACAGGACAAGAGACCCAGTACTTC.

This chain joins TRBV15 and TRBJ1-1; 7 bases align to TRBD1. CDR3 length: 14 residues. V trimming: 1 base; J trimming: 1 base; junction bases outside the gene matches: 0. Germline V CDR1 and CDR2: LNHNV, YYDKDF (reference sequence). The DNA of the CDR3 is TGTGCCACCAGCAGAGGGACAGGGAACACTGAAGCTTTCTTT. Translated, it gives CATSRGTGNTEAFF.

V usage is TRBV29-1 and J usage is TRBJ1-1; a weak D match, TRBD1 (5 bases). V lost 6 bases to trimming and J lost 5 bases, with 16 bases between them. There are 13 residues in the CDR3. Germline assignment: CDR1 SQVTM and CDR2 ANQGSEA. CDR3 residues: CSVDPGTGTEAFF. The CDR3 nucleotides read TGCAGCGTCGACCCAGGGACGGGAACTGAAGCTTTCTTT.

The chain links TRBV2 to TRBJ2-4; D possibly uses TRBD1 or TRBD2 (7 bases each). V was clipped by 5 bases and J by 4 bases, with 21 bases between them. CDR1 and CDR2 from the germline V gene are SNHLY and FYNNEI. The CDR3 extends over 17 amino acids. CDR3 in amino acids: CASSYPLWQGGKNIQYF. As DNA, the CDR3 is TGTGCCAGCAGTTATCCCCTTTGGCAGGGGGGGAAAAACATTCAGTACTTC. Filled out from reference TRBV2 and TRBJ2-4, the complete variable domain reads EPEVTQTPSHQVTQMGQEVILRCVPISNHLYFYWYRQILGQKVEFLVSFYNNEISEKSEIFDDQFSVERPDGSNFTLKIRSTKLEDSAMYFCASSYPLWQGGKNIQYFGAGTRLSVL.

The CDR3, as DNA: TGTGCCAGCAGCTTCTTGGTCCGGTCAGACTATTTCCACAATGAGCAGTTCTTC. Residues: CASSFLVRSDYFHNEQFF. J is TRBJ2-1 and V is TRBV7-3, with D perhaps matching TRBD2 (5 bases). In germline, CDR1 is SGHTA, CDR2 FQGTGA. The germline V and J ends were trimmed by 3 bases and 5 bases, with 23 bases remaining between them. The CDR3 has 18 residues.

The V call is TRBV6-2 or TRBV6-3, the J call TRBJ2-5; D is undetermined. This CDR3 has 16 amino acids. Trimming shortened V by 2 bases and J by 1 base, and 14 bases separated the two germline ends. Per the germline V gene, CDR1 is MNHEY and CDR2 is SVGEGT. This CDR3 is CASSYGGEPFQETQYF. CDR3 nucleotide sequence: TGTGCCAGCAGTTACGGCGGCGAGCCCTTCCAAGAGACCCAGTACTTC.

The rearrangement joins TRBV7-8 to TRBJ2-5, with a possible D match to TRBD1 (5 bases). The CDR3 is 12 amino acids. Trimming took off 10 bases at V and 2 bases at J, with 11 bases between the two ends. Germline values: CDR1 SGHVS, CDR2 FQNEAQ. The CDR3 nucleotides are TGTGCCACCAGGGTGTATCAAGAGACCCAGTACTTC. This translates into CATRVYQETQYF.

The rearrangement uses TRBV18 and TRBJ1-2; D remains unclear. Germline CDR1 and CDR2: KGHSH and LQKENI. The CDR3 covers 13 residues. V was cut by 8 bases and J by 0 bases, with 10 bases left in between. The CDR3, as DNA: TGTGCCAGCAGTCCCACCGCTAACTATGGCTACACCTTC. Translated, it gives CASSPTANYGYTF.

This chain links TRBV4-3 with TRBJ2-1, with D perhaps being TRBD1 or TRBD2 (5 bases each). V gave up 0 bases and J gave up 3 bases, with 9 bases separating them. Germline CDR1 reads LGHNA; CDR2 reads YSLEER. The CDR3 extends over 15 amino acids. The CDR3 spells CASSQEWGSYNEQFF. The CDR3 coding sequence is TGCGCCAGCAGCCAAGAGTGGGGGAGCTACAATGAGCAGTTCTTC.

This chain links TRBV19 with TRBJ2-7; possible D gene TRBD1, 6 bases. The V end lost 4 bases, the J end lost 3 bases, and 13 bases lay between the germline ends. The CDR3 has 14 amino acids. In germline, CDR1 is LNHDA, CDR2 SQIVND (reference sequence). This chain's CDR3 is CASSKTGGDYEQYF. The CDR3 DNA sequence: TGTGCCAGTAGTAAGACAGGTGGAGACTACGAGCAGTACTTC. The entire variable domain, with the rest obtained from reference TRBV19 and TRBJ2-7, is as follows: DGGITQSPKYLFRKEGQNVTLSCEQNLNHDAMYWYRQDPGQGLRLIYYSQIVNDFQKGDIAEGYSVSREKKESFPLTVTSAQKNPTAFYLCASSKTGGDYEQYFGPGTRLTVT.